This passage covers 12 T cell receptor beta chains from one sample sequenced in a study of T cells in localized non-small cell lung cancer. Sequencing used immunoSEQ multiplex PCR; TCRdb keeps in-frame clones, though not all of them. The table has more than 6,000 clones, approximately 50% seen once; the top ten hold under 3%. This material consisted of lymph node tissue, taken before any cancer treatment. The receptor source for this set is a female donor over 55 with stage I lung adenocarcinoma.

The chain combines TRBV18 with TRBJ2-7; D is perhaps TRBD2 (5 bases). The CDR3 has 13 amino acids. CDR1 is KGHSH and CDR2 is LQKENI in the germline V gene. V was pared by 3 bases and J by 4 bases, with 10 bases between. The DNA for the CDR3 is TGTGCCAGCTCACCCCGGACTCTTTACGAGCAGTACTTC. Translating gives CASSPRTLYEQYF.

The chain has TRBV28 and TRBJ2-5; the D gene is possibly TRBD2 (6 bases). CDR1 is MDHEN, CDR2 SYDVKM, per germline. Trimming removed 6 bases at V and 4 bases at J, with 15 bases between. The CDR3 has 14 amino acids. The CDR3 spells CASSLALHLETQYF. As DNA, the CDR3 is TGTGCCAGCAGCCTAGCGTTACACTTAGAGACCCAGTACTTC.

The rearrangement links TRBV28 to TRBJ1-2; D is unclear. Trimming removed 6 bases at V and 2 bases at J, with 13 bases between. The V gene's germline CDR1 is MDHEN and CDR2 SYDVKM. The CDR3 has 14 amino acids. The CDR3 reads CASSLSRVNYGYTF. CDR3 bases: TGTGCCAGCAGCCTCAGCCGGGTCAACTATGGCTACACCTTC.

The chain employs TRBV28 and TRBJ1-3; TRBD1 is a possible D gene (6 bases). There are 15 residues in the CDR3. Germline loops: CDR1 MDHEN, CDR2 SYDVKM. Trimming removed 6 bases at V and 2 bases at J, with 14 bases between. The CDR3 loop is CASRGRDTPGNTIYF. The CDR3 DNA reads as TGTGCCAGCAGGGGGAGGGACACCCCTGGAAACACCATATATTTT.

The chain uses TRBV9 and TRBJ1-1; no reliable D call. This CDR3 spans 14 amino acids. The V gene lost 3 bases and the J gene lost 2 bases, with 11 bases spanning the gap. Germline assignment: CDR1 SGDLS and CDR2 YYNGEE. The CDR3 coding sequence is TGTGCCAGCAGCGGGGTCAGAGCCAACACTGAAGCTTTCTTT. Protein sequence: CASSGVRANTEAFF.

The CDR3, as DNA: TGTGCCAGCAGTTTAGATTTTCGGGACAGGAACAAGCGTGAGCAGTTCTTC. Translated, it gives CASSLDFRDRNKREQFF. The V gene is TRBV28, the J gene TRBJ2-1; 8 positions match TRBD1. The CDR3 sequence is 17 residues long. V lost 2 bases to trimming and J lost 9 bases; unmatched junction nucleotides: 15. CDR1 is MDHEN, CDR2 SYDVKM, per germline.

The chain combines TRBV14 with TRBJ1-2, with 8 bases identical to TRBD1. Germline V gives CDR1 SGHDN, CDR2 FVKESK. The CDR3 consists of 16 residues. Losses at the gene ends were 2 bases for V and 3 bases for J; bases not matched to a gene: 8. The CDR3 DNA reads TGTGCCAGCAGCCAAACAGGGGGACGGACTCACTATGGCTACACCTTC. Protein: CASSQTGGRTHYGYTF.

Here the CDR3 DNA reads TGTGCCAGTAGTATACGACAGGGGTTGAACACTGAAGCTTTCTTT. Its protein product is CASSIRQGLNTEAFF. The chain combines TRBV19 with TRBJ1-1; the match to TRBD1 covers 8 bases. Looked up from germline, CDR1 is LNHDA and CDR2 is SQIVND (reference sequence). After removal of 2 bases from V and 0 bases from J, the junction contained 2 bases not matched to a gene. The CDR3 has 15 amino acids.

V gene TRBV18 combines with J gene TRBJ1-1; D is undetermined. Germline loops: CDR1 KGHSH, CDR2 LQKENI. This CDR3 has 15 residues. V gave up 8 bases and J gave up 1 base, with 17 bases separating them. CDR3 amino acids: CASTLSGRANTEAFF. For the CDR3, the DNA is TGTGCCAGCACCCTTAGCGGACGGGCGAACACTGAAGCTTTCTTT.

The sample holds a few counts of this clone. Germline and junction disagree at one end, which may indicate a read error. This chain links TRBV2 with TRBJ2-7; 7 nucleotides align to TRBD1. CDR1 is SNHLY and CDR2 is FYNNEI in the germline V gene. The CDR3 is 13 amino acids. The CDR3 here is CASSEGTDYEQYF. CDR3 bases: TGTGCCAGCAGCGAAGGGACAGACTACGAGCAGTACTTC. Full variable domain (outside the CDR3, taken from reference TRBV2 and TRBJ2-7): EPEVTQTPSHQVTQMGQEVILRCVPISNHLYFYWYRQILGQKVEFLVSFYNNEISEKSEIFDDQFSVERPDGSNFTLKIRSTKLEDSAMYFCASSEGTDYEQYFGPGTRLTVT.

The rearrangement links TRBV28 to TRBJ1-2, with 7 bases fitting TRBD1. V was clipped by 4 bases and J by 3 bases; unmatched bases: 5. CDR3 length: 14 amino acids. CDR1 and CDR2 (germline): MDHEN, SYDVKM. CDR3 DNA sequence: TGTGCCAGCAGTTCGCTGGGGACAGACTATGGCTACACCTTC. It translates to CASSSLGTDYGYTF.

V is TRBV6-8 and J is TRBJ2-3; 13 bases are a match to TRBD2. Unmatched junction bases numbered 3, after V lost 6 bases and J lost 3 bases. Germline CDR1 reads MNHGY; CDR2 reads SAAAGT. The CDR3 runs 15 residues. Here the CDR3 reads CASSLGLAGTDTQYF. CDR3 in DNA: TGTGCCAGCAGCTTGGGACTAGCGGGAACAGATACGCAGTATTTT.